The 4 T cell receptor beta chains below all came from one sample that was sequenced in a study of T cell repertoires in cytomegalovirus infection. Each CDR3 protein gets one entry after TCRdb re-called the reads with MiXCR. The sample lists under 250,000 distinct CDR3 sequences, about 7% occurring once. Material: PBMCs. All receptors derive from a human donor in good health (CMV status not recorded). Some clones in this sample may be carry-over from other donors' samples.

This clonotype was observed at least ten times. J is TRBJ1-1 and V is TRBV7-2; D call uncertain. The length of the CDR3 is 14 residues. Trimming took 2 bases from V and 5 from J, leaving 12 bases between them. The V gene's germline CDR1 is SGHTA and CDR2 FQGNSA. CDR3 nucleotide sequence: TGTGCCAGCAGCTTACGTAGAAGACCTACTGAAGCTTTCTTT. Its translation is CASSLRRRPTEAFF.

This chain connects TRBV6-5 to TRBJ2-6, with a weak D call TRBD1 (5 bases). Germline CDR1 and CDR2: MNHEY and SVGAGI. V lost 2 bases and J 4 bases, leaving 18 bases between the germline ends. The CDR3 contains 18 residues. CDR3 DNA sequence: TGTGCCAGCAGTTACGTGGGGCTCACTTCGCGGGGGGCCAACGTCCTGACTTTC. This sequence encodes CASSYVGLTSRGANVLTF.

This clonotype was observed a single time. V and J are TRBV20-1 and TRBJ1-1; D may be TRBD1 (6 bases). This CDR3 comprises 12 residues. CDR1 and CDR2 from the germline V gene are DFQATT and SNEGSKA (reference sequence). With 7 bases removed from V and 4 bases from J, the gap between germline ends came to 13 bases. Here the CDR3 reads CSVETGGTEAFF. Written as DNA, the CDR3 is TGCAGTGTGGAGACAGGAGGCACTGAAGCTTTCTTT.

There are many counts of this clonotype. This may stem from a read error, because a much larger clone lies one nucleotide away. Here the CDR3 reads CASSPTGDNQPQHF. In DNA, the CDR3 is TGTGCCAGCAGCCCGACAGGGGACAATCAGCCCCAGCATTTT. The chain couples TRBV6-2 or TRBV6-3 to TRBJ1-5, with 8 bases identical to TRBD1. The CDR3 spans 14 residues. V gave up 6 bases and J gave up 3 bases; unmatched junction bases: 4. From germline, CDR1 is MNHEY and CDR2 SVGEGT.